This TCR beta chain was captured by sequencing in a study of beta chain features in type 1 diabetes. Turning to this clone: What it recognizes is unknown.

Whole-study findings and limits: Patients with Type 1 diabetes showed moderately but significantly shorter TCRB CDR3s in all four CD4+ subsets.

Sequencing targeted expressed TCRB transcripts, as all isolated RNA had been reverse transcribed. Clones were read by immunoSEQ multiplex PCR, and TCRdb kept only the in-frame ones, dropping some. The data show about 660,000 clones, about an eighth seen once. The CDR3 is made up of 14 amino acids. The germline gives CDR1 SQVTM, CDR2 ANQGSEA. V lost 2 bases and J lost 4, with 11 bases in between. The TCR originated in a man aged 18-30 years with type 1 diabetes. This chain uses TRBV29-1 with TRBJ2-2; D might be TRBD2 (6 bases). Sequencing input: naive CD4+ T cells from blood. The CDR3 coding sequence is TGCAGCGTTGAAAGGGGAGCGGGCACCGGGGAGCTGTTTTTT. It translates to CSVERGAGTGELFF.